A single sample gave rise to the 10 T cell receptor beta chains below, sequenced in a study of blood T cell repertoires in COVID-19. Measured with immunoSEQ multiplex PCR; TCRdb has only the in-frame clones, and not every one. This repertoire shows approximately 280,000 clones, around nine tenths found once; its top ten account for approximately 4.2%. Sequencing was performed on peripheral blood. The receptor set was obtained from a man aged 35 to 55 with acute or convalescent COVID-19.

The rearrangement joins TRBV3-1 (or the pseudogene TRBV3-2) to TRBJ2-7; D remains ambiguous. CDR1 is LGHDT and CDR2 is YNNKEL in the germline V gene (reference sequence). The CDR3 consists of 11 residues. V was shortened by 1 base and J by 5 bases, with 3 bases between the two germline ends. For the CDR3, the DNA is TGTGCCAGCAGCCAAGTAAACGAGCAGTACTTC. Translating it yields CASSQVNEQYF.

The rearrangement uses TRBV30 and TRBJ1-3; D uncertain. V was cut by 0 bases and J by 0 bases, with 9 bases left in between. The CDR3 has 15 amino acids. The germline CDR1 and CDR2 sequences are GTSNPN and SVGIG (reference sequence). CDR3 loop: CAWSVLGVSGNTIYF. The CDR3 DNA follows: TGTGCCTGGAGTGTACTCGGGGTCTCTGGAAACACCATATATTTT.

V gene TRBV5-1 combines with J gene TRBJ1-1; D possibly corresponds to TRBD1 (5 bases). Trimming took off 6 bases at V and 1 base at J, with 10 bases between the two ends. The germline V gene encodes CDR1 SGHRS and CDR2 YFSETQ. The CDR3 totals 13 residues. The CDR3 nucleotides read TGCGCCAGCATAGGGGCCACGAACACTGAAGCTTTCTTT. It specifies CASIGATNTEAFF. The complete variable domain, with remaining parts taken from reference TRBV5-1 and TRBJ1-1, reads KAGVTQTPRYLIKTRGQQVTLSCSPISGHRSVSWYQQTPGQGLQFLFEYFSETQRNKGNFPGRFSGRQFSNSRSEMNVSTLELGDSALYLCASIGATNTEAFFGQGTRLTVV.

This clone was seen a few times. The CDR3 region has the DNA TGTGCCAGTAGTATAGAGTCCGGCTATGGCTACACCTTC. Its protein is CASSIESGYGYTF. This chain links TRBV19 with TRBJ1-2, with unresolved D. Germline CDR1 is LNHDA and CDR2 is SQIVND (reference sequence). The V and J ends lost 0 bases and 4 bases respectively, with 6 bases between them. This CDR3 has 13 residues.

This CDR3 reads CASSQDQARVEAFF. DNA of the CDR3: TGTGCCAGCAGCCAAGATCAGGCGAGGGTCGAAGCTTTCTTT. The rearrangement joins TRBV3-1 (or the pseudogene TRBV3-2) to TRBJ1-1; D unresolved. The CDR3 is 14 residues long. Trimming removed 0 bases from V and 8 bases from J, with 13 bases in between. Germline lookup yields CDR1 LGHDT and CDR2 YNNKEL (reference sequence).

This chain uses TRBV15 with TRBJ2-1; perhaps TRBD1 as D (6 bases). Germline CDR1 is LNHNV and CDR2 is YYDKDF (reference sequence). CDR3 length: 15 residues. V was trimmed by 0 bases and J by 6 bases, leaving 12 bases between them. The CDR3 nucleotides read TGTGCCACCAGCAGAGAAACAGGGCAAGGCAATGAGCAGTTCTTC. Amino acid sequence: CATSRETGQGNEQFF.

The chain uses TRBV27 and TRBJ1-1; D remains unclear. Between the trimmed V and J ends, which lost 4 bases and 5 bases, there was a span of 17 bases. Germline loops: CDR1 MNHEY, CDR2 SMNVEV (reference sequence). The CDR3 is 15 amino acids. CDR3 nucleotide sequence: TGTGCCAGCAGTTCCCCGAGGCAAAAGTGGACTGAAGCTTTCTTT. It encodes CASSSPRQKWTEAFF.

The chain joins TRBV19 to TRBJ2-6; D is perhaps TRBD2 (6 bases). Trimming stripped 7 bases from V and 2 bases from J, with 12 bases between. The germline V gene has CDR1 LNHDA and CDR2 SQIVND (reference sequence). The CDR3 runs to 15 residues. The CDR3 DNA sequence: TGTGCCAGTAAAGGAGGGGAAGCTGGGGCCAACGTCCTGACTTTC. Amino acid sequence: CASKGGEAGANVLTF.

The chain is built from TRBV12-3 or TRBV12-4 and TRBJ1-1; tentatively, D is TRBD1 (5 bases). The CDR3 consists of 12 residues. V lost 7 bases, J lost 5 bases, and 11 bases lay in between. CDR3 nucleotide sequence: TGTGCCAGCATGGGGGGGTGGACTGAAGCTTTCTTT. Encoded protein: CASMGGWTEAFF.

The rearrangement joins TRBV2 to TRBJ2-7, with a tentative D call TRBD2 (5 bases). The CDR3 is 13 amino acids. Trimming stripped 4 bases from V and 8 bases from J, with 15 bases between. Looked up from germline, CDR1 is SNHLY and CDR2 is FYNNEI. CDR3 nucleotide sequence: TGTGCCAGCAGTGGACTACTCCACGGTCAGCAGTACTTC. It specifies CASSGLLHGQQYF.